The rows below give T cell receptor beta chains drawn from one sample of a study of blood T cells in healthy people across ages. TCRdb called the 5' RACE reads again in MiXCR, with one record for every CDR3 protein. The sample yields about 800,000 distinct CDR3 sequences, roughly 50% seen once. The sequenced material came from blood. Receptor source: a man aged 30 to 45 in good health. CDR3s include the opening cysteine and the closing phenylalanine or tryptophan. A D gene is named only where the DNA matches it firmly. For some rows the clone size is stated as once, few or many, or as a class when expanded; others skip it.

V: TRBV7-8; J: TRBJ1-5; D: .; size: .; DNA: TGTGCCAGCAGCTTATCAGGGATTAGCAATCAGCCCCAGCATTTT; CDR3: CASSLSGISNQPQHF
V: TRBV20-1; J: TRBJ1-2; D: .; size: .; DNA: TGCAGTGCTCTCGGGGACACGTATGGCTACACCTTC; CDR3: CSALGDTYGYTF
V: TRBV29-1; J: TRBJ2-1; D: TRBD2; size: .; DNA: TGCAGCGTTGGAAGGACTAGCGGGGGGAATGAGCAGTTCTTC; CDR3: CSVGRTSGGNEQFF
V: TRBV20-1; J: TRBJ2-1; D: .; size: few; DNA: TGCAGTGCTAGAGATATGCTAGCCCACAATGAGCAGTTCTTC; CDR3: CSARDMLAHNEQFF
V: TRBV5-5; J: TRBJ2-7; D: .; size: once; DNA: TGTGCCAGCAGCTTAGCCGGGACAAGTGACTACGAGCAGTACTTC; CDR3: CASSLAGTSDYEQYF
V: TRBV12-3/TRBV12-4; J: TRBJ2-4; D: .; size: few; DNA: TGTGCCAGCAGTTTAGACGTTAGCGAGGCCCCGTACTTC; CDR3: CASSLDVSEAPYF
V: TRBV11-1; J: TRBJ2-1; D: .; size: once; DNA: TGCGCCAGCATTCCCGCTCTAGGGGGGGGTGAGCAGTTCTTC; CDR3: CASIPALGGGEQFF
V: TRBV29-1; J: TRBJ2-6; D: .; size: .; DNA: TGCAGCGTTGAGGAACCGAGAGGGCTGTCGGGGGCCAACGTCCTGACTTTC; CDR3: CSVEEPRGLSGANVLTF
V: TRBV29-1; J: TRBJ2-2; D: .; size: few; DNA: TGCAGCGTACGAGTCTCGGGCACCGGGGAGCTGTTTTTT; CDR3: CSVRVSGTGELFF
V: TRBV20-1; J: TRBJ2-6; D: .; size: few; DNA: TGCAGTGCTGGGGATCACAGGGAACCCTCTGGGGCCAACGTCCTGACTTTC; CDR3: CSAGDHREPSGANVLTF
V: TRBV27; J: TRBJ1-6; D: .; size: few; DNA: TGTGCCAGCAGTTTTAGACAGGCAAATAATTCACCCCTCCACTTT; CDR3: CASSFRQANNSPLHF
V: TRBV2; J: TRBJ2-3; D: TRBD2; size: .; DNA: TGTGCCAGCGTCGGGCGGGGGGGCACAGATACGCAGTATTTT; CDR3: CASVGRGGTDTQYF
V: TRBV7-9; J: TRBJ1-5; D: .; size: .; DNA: TGTGCCAGCAGCTCAAGGCTGGATCAGCCCCAGCATTTT; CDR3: CASSSRLDQPQHF
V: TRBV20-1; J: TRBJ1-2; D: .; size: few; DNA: TGCAGTGCTATCTCCTCCTGGGGGGGCTACACCTTC; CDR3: CSAISSWGGYTF
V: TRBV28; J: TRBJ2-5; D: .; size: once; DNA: TGTGCCAGCAGTTTATCGTCAGGGGGGAGGCAGACCCAGTACTTC; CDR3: CASSLSSGGRQTQYF
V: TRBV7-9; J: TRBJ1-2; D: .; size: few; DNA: TGTGCCAGCAGCTCACCCGGGCTTTATGGCTACACCTTC; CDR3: CASSSPGLYGYTF
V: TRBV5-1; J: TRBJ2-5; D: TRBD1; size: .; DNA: TGCGCCAGCAGCCAAGCCGAACAGGGGGTGCAGTACTTC; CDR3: CASSQAEQGVQYF
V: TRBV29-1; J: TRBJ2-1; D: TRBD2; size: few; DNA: TGCAGCGTCTCTGGCGGGACTACCATCTCAGGGCGGCATGAGCAGTTCTTC; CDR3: CSVSGGTTISGRHEQFF
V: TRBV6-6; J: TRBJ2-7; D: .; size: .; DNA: TGTGCCAGCAGTTACTCCGGGTCTCCGAGCTACGAGCAGTACTTC; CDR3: CASSYSGSPSYEQYF
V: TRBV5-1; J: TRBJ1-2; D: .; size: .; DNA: TGCGCCAGCAGCATGGGGAATGGCTACACCTTC; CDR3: CASSMGNGYTF
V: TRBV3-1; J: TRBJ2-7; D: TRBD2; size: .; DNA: TGTGCCAGCAGCGGAACTAGCGGGGCCTACGGGCAGTACTTC; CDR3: CASSGTSGAYGQYF
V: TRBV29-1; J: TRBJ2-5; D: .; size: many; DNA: TGCAACCGGGGAAGCTCGAAGTACTTC; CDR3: CNRGSSKYF
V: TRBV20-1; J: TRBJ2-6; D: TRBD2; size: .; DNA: TGCAGTGCAAATGGGGGGGGGACTGGGGCCAGCGTCCTGACTTTC; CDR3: CSANGGGTGASVLTF
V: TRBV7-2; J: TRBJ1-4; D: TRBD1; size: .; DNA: TGTGCCAGCAGCCGCGGGACAGGGGTTCTGACAACTAATGAAAAACTGTTTTTT; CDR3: CASSRGTGVLTTNEKLFF
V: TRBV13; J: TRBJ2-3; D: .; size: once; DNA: TGTGCCAGCAGCCCCGGGGCCTCAGTTTTTCCGGATACGCAGTATTTT; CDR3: CASSPGASVFPDTQYF
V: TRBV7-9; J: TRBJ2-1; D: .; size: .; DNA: TGTGCCAGCAGCCATAAGGCTGTGGACAATGAGCAGTTCTTC; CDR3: CASSHKAVDNEQFF
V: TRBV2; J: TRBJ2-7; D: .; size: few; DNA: TGTGCCAGCAGTGCGGAGGGTACCTACGAGCAGTACTTC; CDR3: CASSAEGTYEQYF
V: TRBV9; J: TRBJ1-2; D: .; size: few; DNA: TGTGCCAGCAGCCCTAACACCCCATCAGGGCGCTACACCTTC; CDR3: CASSPNTPSGRYTF
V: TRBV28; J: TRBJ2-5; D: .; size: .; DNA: TGTGCCAGCAGTTTGCCCGGACCACTCCTCTCCCATCAGTACTTC; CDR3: CASSLPGPLLSHQYF
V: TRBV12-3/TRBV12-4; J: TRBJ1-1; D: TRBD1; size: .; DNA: TGTGCCAGCAGTCCCACAGGGGTATTATCTCCTGAAGCTTTCTTT; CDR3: CASSPTGVLSPEAFF
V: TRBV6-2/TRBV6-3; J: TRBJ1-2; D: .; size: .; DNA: TGTGCCAGCAGTTATGGGGCACCACGGGACTATGGCTACACCTTC; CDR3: CASSYGAPRDYGYTF